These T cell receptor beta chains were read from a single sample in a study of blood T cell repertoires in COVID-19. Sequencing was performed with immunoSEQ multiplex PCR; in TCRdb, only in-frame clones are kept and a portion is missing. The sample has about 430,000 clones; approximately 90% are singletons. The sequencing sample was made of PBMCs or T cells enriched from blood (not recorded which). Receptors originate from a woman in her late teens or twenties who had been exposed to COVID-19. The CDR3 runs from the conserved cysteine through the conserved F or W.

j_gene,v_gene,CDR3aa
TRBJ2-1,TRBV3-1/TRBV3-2,CASSSSGGAYNEQFF
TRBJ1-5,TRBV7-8,CASSPLGGGGGNQPQHF
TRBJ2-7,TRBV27,CASSSPSAAGEQYF
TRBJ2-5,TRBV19,CASSMGTGGFGTQYF
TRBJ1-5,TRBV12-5,CASAGQGANQPQHF
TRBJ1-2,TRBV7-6,CASSADRNYGYTF
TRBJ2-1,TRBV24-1,CATSDKGGSHRRFF
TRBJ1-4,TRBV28,CASSPTGGNEKLFF
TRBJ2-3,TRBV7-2,CASSDTGGAQYF
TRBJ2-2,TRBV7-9,CASRRTGSTGELFF
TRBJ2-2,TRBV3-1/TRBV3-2,CASSQVASGSSNSGELFF